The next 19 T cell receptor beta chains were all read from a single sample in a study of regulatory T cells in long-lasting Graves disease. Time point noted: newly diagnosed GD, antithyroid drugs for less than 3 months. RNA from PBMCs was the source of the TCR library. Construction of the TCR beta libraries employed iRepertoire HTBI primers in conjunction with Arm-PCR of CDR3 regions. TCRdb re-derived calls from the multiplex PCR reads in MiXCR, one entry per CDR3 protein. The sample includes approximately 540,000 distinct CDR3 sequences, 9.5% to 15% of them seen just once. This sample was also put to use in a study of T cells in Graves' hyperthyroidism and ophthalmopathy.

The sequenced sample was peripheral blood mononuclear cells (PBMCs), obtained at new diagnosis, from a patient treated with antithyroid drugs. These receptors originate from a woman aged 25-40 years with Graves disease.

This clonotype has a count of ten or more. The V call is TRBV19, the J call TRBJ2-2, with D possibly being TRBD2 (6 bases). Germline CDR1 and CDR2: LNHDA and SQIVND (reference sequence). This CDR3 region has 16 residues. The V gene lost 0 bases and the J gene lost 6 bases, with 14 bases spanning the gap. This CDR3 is CASSIEASAQAGELFF. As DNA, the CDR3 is TGTGCCAGTAGTATAGAGGCTAGCGCGCAGGCCGGGGAGCTGTTTTTT.

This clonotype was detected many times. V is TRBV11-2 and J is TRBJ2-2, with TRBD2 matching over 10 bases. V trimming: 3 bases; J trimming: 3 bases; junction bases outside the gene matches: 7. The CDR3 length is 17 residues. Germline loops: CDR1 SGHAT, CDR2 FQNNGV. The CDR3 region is CASSLSGRALYTGELFF. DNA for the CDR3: TGTGCCAGCAGCTTGAGCGGGAGGGCCCTTTACACCGGGGAGCTGTTTTTT.

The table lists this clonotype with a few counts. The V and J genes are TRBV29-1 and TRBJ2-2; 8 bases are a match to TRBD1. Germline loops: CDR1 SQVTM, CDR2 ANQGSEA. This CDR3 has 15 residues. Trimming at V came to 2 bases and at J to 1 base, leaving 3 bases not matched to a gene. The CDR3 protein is CSVESGGRNTGELFF. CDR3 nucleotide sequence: TGCAGCGTTGAATCAGGGGGCAGGAACACCGGGGAGCTGTTTTTT.

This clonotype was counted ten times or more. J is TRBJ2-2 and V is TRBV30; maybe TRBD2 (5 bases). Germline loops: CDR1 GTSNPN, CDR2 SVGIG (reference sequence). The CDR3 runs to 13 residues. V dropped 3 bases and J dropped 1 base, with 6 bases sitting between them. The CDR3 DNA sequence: TGTGCCTGGAGCCGGGAGAACACCGGGGAGCTGTTTTTT. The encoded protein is CAWSRENTGELFF.

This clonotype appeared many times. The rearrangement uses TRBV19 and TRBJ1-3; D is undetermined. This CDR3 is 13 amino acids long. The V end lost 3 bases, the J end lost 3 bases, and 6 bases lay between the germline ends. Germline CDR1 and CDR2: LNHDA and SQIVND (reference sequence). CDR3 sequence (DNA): TGTGCCAGTAGTATTGTGGATGGAAACACCATATATTTT. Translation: CASSIVDGNTIYF.

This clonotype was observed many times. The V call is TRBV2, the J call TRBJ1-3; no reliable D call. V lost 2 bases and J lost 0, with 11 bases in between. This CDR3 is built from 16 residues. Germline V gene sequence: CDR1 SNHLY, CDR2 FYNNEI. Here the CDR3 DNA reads TGTGCCAGCAGTGAAAGGCGGGCGAGCTCTGGAAACACCATATATTTT. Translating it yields CASSERRASSGNTIYF.

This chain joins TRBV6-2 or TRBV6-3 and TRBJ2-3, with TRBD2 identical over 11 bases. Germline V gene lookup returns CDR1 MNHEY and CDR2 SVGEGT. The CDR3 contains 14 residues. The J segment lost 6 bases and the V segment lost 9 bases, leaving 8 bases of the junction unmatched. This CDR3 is CASQTSGEWDTQYF. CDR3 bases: TGTGCCAGTCAGACTAGCGGGGAGTGGGATACGCAGTATTTT.

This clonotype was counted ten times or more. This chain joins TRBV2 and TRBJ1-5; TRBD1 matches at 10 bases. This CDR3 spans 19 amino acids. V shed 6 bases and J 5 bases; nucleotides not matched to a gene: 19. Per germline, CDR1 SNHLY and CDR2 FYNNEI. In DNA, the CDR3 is TGTGCCAGCAGGGTCCTCCCGGGACAGGGGTCCGGTGGGTATCAGCCCCAGCATTTT. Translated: CASRVLPGQGSGGYQPQHF.

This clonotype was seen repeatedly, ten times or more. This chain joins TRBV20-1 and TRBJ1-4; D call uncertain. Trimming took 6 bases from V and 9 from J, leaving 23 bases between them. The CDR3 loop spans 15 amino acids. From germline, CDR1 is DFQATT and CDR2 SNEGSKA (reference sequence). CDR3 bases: TGCAGTGCCCGCATCACGCGGACGGCGACTCAAAAACTGTTTTTT. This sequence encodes CSARITRTATQKLFF.

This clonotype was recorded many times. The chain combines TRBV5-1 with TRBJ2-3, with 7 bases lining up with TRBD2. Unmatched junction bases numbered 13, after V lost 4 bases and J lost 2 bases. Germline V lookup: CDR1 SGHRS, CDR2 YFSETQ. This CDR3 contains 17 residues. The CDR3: CASSLPASGDLTDTQYF. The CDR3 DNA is TGCGCCAGCAGCCTCCCCGCTAGCGGCGATCTCACAGATACGCAGTATTTT.

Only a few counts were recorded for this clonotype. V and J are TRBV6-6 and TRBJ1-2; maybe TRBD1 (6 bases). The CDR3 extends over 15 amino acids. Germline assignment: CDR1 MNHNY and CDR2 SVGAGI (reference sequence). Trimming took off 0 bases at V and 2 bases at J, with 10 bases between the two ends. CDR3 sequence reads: CASSYSPTGNYGYTF. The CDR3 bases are TGTGCCAGCAGTTACTCGCCAACAGGGAACTATGGCTACACCTTC.

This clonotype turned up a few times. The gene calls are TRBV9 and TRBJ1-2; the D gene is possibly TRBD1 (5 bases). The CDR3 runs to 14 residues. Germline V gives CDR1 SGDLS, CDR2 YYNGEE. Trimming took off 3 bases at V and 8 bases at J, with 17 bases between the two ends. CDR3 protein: CASSAETAFRGYTF. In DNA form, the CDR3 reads TGTGCCAGCAGCGCCGAGACAGCTTTTCGAGGCTACACCTTC.

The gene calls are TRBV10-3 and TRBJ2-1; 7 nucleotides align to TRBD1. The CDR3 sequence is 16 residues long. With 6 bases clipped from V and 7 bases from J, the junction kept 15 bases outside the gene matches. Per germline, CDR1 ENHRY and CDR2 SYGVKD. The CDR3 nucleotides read TGTGCCATCAGGGAGCGACAGGGCCCGGATACGAATGAGCAGTTCTTC. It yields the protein CAIRERQGPDTNEQFF.

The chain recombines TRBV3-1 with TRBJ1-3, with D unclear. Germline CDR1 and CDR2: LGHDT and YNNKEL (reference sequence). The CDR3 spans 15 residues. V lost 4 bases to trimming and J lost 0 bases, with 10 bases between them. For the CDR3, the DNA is TGTGCCAGCAGCCTACAGAGTCACTCTGGAAACACCATATATTTT. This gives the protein CASSLQSHSGNTIYF.

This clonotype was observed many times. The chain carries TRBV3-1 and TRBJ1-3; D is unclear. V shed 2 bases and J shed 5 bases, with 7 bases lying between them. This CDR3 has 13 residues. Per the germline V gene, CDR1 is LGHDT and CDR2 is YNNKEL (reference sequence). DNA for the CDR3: TGTGCCAGCAGCCAATCGGATCGAAACACCATATATTTT. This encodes CASSQSDRNTIYF. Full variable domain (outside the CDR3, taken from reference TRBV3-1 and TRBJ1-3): DTAVSQTPKYLVTQMGNDKSIKCEQNLGHDTMYWYKQDSKKFLKIMFSYNNKELIINETVPNRFSPKSPDKAHLNLHINSLELGDSAVYFCASSQSDRNTIYFGEGSWLTVV.

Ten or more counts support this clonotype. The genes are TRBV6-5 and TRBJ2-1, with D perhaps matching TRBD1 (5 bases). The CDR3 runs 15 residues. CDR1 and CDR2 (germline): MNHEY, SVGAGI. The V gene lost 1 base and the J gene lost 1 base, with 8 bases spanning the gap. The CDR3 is CASSYLQGSYNEQFF. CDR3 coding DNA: TGTGCCAGCAGTTACTTGCAGGGTTCCTACAATGAGCAGTTCTTC.

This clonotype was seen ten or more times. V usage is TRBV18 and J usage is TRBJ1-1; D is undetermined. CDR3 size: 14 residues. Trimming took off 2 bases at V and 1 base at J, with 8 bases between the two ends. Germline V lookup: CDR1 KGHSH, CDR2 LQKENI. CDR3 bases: TGTGCCAGCTCACCAAAGACACAGAACACTGAAGCTTTCTTT. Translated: CASSPKTQNTEAFF.

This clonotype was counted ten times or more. CDR3 amino acids: CASSYFRGTRDEQFF. The CDR3 region has the DNA TGTGCCAGCAGTTACTTTAGGGGGACAAGGGATGAGCAGTTCTTC. The chain is built from TRBV6-2 or TRBV6-3 and TRBJ2-1; D may be TRBD1 (6 bases). CDR3 length: 15 amino acids. The germline V gene encodes CDR1 MNHEY and CDR2 SVGEGT. Trimming left V 1 base short and J 8 bases short, with 15 bases between.

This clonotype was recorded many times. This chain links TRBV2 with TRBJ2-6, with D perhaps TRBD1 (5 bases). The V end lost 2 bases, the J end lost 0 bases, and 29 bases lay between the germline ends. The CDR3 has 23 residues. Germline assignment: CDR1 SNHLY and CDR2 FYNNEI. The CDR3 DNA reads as TGTGCCAGCAGTGAATGGTATAGGACAAAGCTCCAACAACTCAACTCTGGGGCCAACGTCCTGACTTTC. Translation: CASSEWYRTKLQQLNSGANVLTF. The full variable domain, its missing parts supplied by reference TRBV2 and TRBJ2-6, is EPEVTQTPSHQVTQMGQEVILRCVPISNHLYFYWYRQILGQKVEFLVSFYNNEISEKSEIFDDQFSVERPDGSNFTLKIRSTKLEDSAMYFCASSEWYRTKLQQLNSGANVLTFGAGSRLTVL.